The sequence of this T cell receptor (beta chain) was determined in a study of vaccination and CD4 T cells after COVID-19. Whole-study results and caveats: The analysis of convalescent patients involved relatively few individuals and lacked early post-infection timepoints.

Trimming at V came to 5 bases and at J to 12 bases, leaving 13 bases not matched to a gene. Germline V CDR1 and CDR2: LNHNV, YYDKDF (reference sequence). The CDR3 runs 16 residues. Treatment in this sample: approximately 9-day PBMC culture with coronavirus spike peptide pools or control peptides (ViraFEST assay). Antigen-specific T cells were expanded with peptide pools by ViraFEST, and TCRs were then sequenced. An Oncomine TCR Beta short-read assay was used to sequence the DNA from cultured CD4+ T cells. MiXCR, run by TCRdb on the PCR reads, gives a single entry per CDR3 protein. There are 14,000 to 15,000 distinct CDR3 sequences in the sample; roughly 52% occur only once, and over 9% lies in the top ten. By sample share, this clonotype is medium-sized. What it recognizes is unknown.

The chain links TRBV15 to TRBJ2-3; 14 bases fit TRBD2. Source material: CD4+ T cells from blood, cultured in vitro. This receptor was taken from a human donor who had recovered from COVID-19. The DNA of the CDR3 is TGTGCCACCAGCCCATCTCGGGGACTAGCGGGAGTCGCACAGTATTTT. As protein: CATSPSRGLAGVAQYF.